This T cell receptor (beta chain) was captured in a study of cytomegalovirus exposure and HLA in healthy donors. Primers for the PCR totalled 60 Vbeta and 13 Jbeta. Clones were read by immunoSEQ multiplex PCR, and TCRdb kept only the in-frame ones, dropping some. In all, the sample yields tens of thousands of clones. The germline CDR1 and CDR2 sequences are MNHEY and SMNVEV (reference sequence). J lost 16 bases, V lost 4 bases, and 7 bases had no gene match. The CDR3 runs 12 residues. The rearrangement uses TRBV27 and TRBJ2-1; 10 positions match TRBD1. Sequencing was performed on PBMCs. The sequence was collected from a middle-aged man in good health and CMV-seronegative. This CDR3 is CASSSTGTGDFF. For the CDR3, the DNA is TGTGCCAGCAGTTCCACCGGGACAGGGGACTTCTTC.